Detailed here is one T cell receptor (beta chain). The specificity of this receptor is unknown. The junction carries 8 bases between V and J, which are trimmed by 2 bases and 1 base respectively. The CDR3 holds 14 amino acids from the cysteine to the phenylalanine. The read is trimmed to its CDR3 DNA, 42 bases read in frame from base 1. CDR1 ENHRY and CDR2 SYGVKD are derived from the germline V gene. These data originate in a study of cytomegalovirus exposure and HLA in healthy donors (dated by TCRdb to the late 2010s). Regarding the research as a whole: An earlier analysis of roughly 610 of the donors reported 250 to 350 Gb of sequence data and some 110 million unique TCR beta sequences obtained from about 180 million T cells. The genetic ancestry cluster associated with self-reported Caucasian donors included roughly 84% of the roughly 380 genotyped donors. Genome-wide SNP genotypes for about 65% of the 666 donors were used in a later genetic analysis, which treated that subset as a discovery cohort. A later analysis re-analyzed previously published TCR beta repertoires from 660 or so donors and added high-resolution HLA genotyping to study TCR occurrence patterns. Typing coverage varied by locus: roughly 620-640 donors for A, B, C, DRB1 and DQB1; roughly 560 for DQA1; approximately 570 for DPA1; roughly 470 for DPB1. HLA typing covered class I and class II loci at four-digit resolution. The study aimed to test whether signatures of past pathogen exposure could be identified by cataloging public T cell receptors. In the later analysis, no new phenotypic data were used to find candidate immune exposures; instead, reliance was placed on TCR beta sequences and their occurrence across donors. In addition to the first cohort of hundreds of subjects, a separate validation cohort of 100 to 150 different subjects was used. All discovery cohort repertoires had been generated on a single sequencing platform. An early release covering about 600 HLA-typed donors comprised about 300 gigabases of sequencing data and 65 million to 100 million unique TCR sequences. Five DR-DQ haplotypes were treated as single units for association and clustering because of strong linkage in the cohort. Among about 410 genotyped donors of the cohort, an average of approximately 200,000 unique TCR beta nucleotide sequences was sequenced per donor, of which approximately 19% were non-productive. An earlier analysis of approximately 500 of the donors applied high-throughput TCR beta sequencing to assess whether each TCR beta V gene segment acted as functional or pseudogenic. High-throughput TCR immunosequencing, statistical association of individual TCRs with disease status, and machine learning were combined to predict cytomegalovirus infection status. Donor age, sex, ethnicity and CMV serostatus were compiled together with the repertoire data. The study used immunosequencing to profile the T cell repertoires of 670 or so subjects and linked those repertoires to cytomegalovirus serostatus.

The library was prepared using the immunoSEQ multiplex PCR assay. A mixture of 60 forward primers for TCR Vbeta segments and 13 reverse primers for TCR Jbeta segments was used in the multiplex PCR. The CDR3 region of rearranged TCR beta genes was amplified from genomic DNA with a multiplex PCR assay. The amplified TCR beta libraries were sequenced on the Illumina HiSeq System as 87-base-pair reads. The authors processed their data as follows. In a later analysis, approximately 74 million unique TCR beta chains were counted across the approximately 670 repertoires, and around 11 million of these chains were shared by at least two donors. A nearest-neighbor algorithm error-corrected the raw reads and collapsed the reads into unique sequences, merging closely related sequences to remove PCR and sequencing errors. To assign V, D and J gene segments, CDR3 sequences were aligned to IMGT reference sequences. For a sequence to be retained, a match of at least six nucleotides to both a V gene segment and a J gene segment was required. A rearrangement was called productive if the CDR3 had no stop codons and remained in frame with V and J, and every other rearrangement was called non-productive. Following IMGT convention, CDR3 was defined as the stretch from the second conserved V-encoded cysteine up to the conserved J-encoded phenylalanine. The earlier analysis of about 500 of the donors excluded sequences that lacked an unambiguous match to a single V gene segment. An earlier analysis of 587 of the donors classified V segments as functional when productive rearrangements were above 56.7% and as segregating when the standard deviation between donors was above 5%. A statistical classification framework was built to diagnose cytomegalovirus status from the catalog of TCR beta chain sequences. In a later analysis, V and J genes were assigned by comparing TCR nucleotide sequences against IMGT/GENE-DB human TR gene sequences. A later analysis assigned CDR3 sequences and most-parsimonious VDJ recombination scenarios with the TCRdist pipeline. In a later analysis, each TCR beta chain was defined by its CDR3 amino acid sequence together with its V-gene family, and reads lacking a unique V-gene family were excluded. As a way to deal with suspected cross-contamination and a sequencing artifact, a later analysis dropped under 600 nucleotide sequences that were highly shared and had low generation probability. For each public chain, a later analysis derived a clonal expansion index from normalized ranks of inferred template counts within each repertoire. In a later analysis, generation probabilities were computed using a VDJ recombination model fitted to out-of-frame rearrangements, and the results were checked against IGoR. A later analysis scored TCR-TCR, TCR-HLA and TCR-CMV co-occurrence with hypergeometric tests, applying a repertoire-size bias correction to TCR pairs. In a later analysis, false discovery rates were estimated by permuting HLA or CMV assignments 20 times. In a later analysis, co-occurring TCRs were grouped using DBSCAN, with TCRdist sequence similarity added in when clustering inside HLA-allele-positive subsets. Repertoires with fewer than 30,000 or more than 120,000 public chains were left out of co-occurrence clustering, as were a handful of repertoires with anomalous nucleotide sharing. This immuneACCESS table, as held by TCRdb, lists in-frame sequences with V and J called but not all clones. Of the missing ones, under half trace to an unresolved V gene in checked studies; the others have no known cause. D and trimming come from the DNA, and the V and J calls and clone size come from that table. The sample table includes roughly 140,000 clones. Less than 3.5% of the sample is taken by the ten largest.

Broad study findings and their caveats: Because the 87-base-pair reads could not distinguish some IMGT-functional V segments, including TRBV6-2 and TRBV6-3, those segments were excluded. Sequencing depth was assumed to be roughly uniform across donors in the presence/absence analyses, though that assumption may not hold. While some public TCRs were present in many individuals, most TCR sequences turned up only very rarely across donors. Because counts were too low, roughly 16 rarely observed V segments, including chromosome 9 orphons, were left out of the earlier analysis of 587 of the donors. A later genetic analysis reported fewer N-insertions in productive TCRs among donors in an Asian-associated ancestry cluster than the roughly 620-donor mean. A later analysis found that HLA-associated TCR beta chains were more clonally expanded and had lower generation probabilities than equally common non-associated chains. The sequencing pipeline was judged likely to have produced a cluster of highly shared sequence variants as a technical artifact. For the cohort, immune exposure information was limited to CMV serostatus. In a later analysis, TCR association rates were found to vary across HLA loci, with the most associated TCRs seen for DRB1 alleles and the fewest for HLA-C alleles. In a later analysis, several top co-occurrence clusters were reported to appear linked to parvovirus B19, influenza, CMV and Epstein-Barr virus. According to the authors, the approach could potentially be generalized to other disease states and immunological phenotypes. In a later genetic analysis, a missense DCLRE1C variant was associated with V-gene and J-gene trimming of TCR beta chains, and the association was replicated in an independent cohort. Broadly in line with IMGT annotations, most TCR beta V segments showed up in productive rearrangements about 90% or about 30% of the time in an earlier analysis of 587 of the donors. A further reported finding was that TCR beta sequences accurately predicted the HLA-A and HLA-B alleles for most subjects in the first cohort. Linkage disequilibrium might explain the correlated functional status among segregating V segments, but an unknown experimental factor could not be excluded. The classifier was reported to diagnose cytomegalovirus status with high specificity and sensitivity in both the original and validation cohorts. At a false discovery rate of 0.05, a later analysis linked about 17,000 TCR beta sequences to specific HLA alleles. Assigning TCR associations to individual alleles was difficult when HLA alleles, especially DR and DQ, strongly co-occurred. The cohort was sequenced for TCR beta chains only, and without alpha or paired-chain data the features that could be detected were limited. In a later analysis, most CMV-associated TCR beta chains were found to appear HLA-restricted, with HLA associations seemingly driven largely by CMV exposure. In vitro tests confirmed that a few of the cytomegalovirus-associated TCR beta chains recognize cytomegalovirus antigens. The study listed over 150 TCR beta chains as associated with cytomegalovirus. Because HLA typing was unavailable for some donors at each locus, only the typed subset was used in association tests.

The cohort consisted of 600 to 750 healthy bone marrow donors. At the time of sampling, all cohort members were nominally healthy, though unrecorded immune exposures were likely present. The donor tested CMV seronegative and was one of the 352 seronegative cohort members. Each donor provided a peripheral blood sample, and peripheral blood mononuclear cells were used for TCR beta sequencing. Genomic DNA extraction from the blood cell samples was performed with the Qiagen DNeasy Blood Extraction Kit. This TCR came from a man in his forties in good health and CMV-seronegative. The sample comprised PBMCs. The rearranged chain carries TRBV10-3 and TRBJ1-1; TRBD1 is perhaps the D gene, given 5 matching bases. This receptor carries the CDR3 CAISERRGNTEAFF. In nucleotide form, the sequence is TGTGCCATCAGTGAGCGAAGGGGGAACACTGAAGCTTTCTTT.